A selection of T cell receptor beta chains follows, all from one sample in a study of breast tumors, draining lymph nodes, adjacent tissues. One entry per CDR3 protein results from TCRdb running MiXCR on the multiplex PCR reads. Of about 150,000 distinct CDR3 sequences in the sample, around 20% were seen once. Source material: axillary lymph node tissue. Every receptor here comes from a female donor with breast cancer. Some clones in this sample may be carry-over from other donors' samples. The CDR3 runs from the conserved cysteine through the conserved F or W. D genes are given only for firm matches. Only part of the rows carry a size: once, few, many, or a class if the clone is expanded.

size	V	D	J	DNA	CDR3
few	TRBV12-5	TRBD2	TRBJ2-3	TGTGCTAGTGGCCGGACAAGCGGGAGGATCACAGATACGCAGTATTTT	CASGRTSGRITDTQYF
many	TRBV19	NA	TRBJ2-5	TGTGCCAGTAGTTATACTAGACTCGGGGCCCAGTACTTC	CASSYTRLGAQYF
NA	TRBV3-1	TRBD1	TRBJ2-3	TGTGCCAGCAGCCAAGAAAGGATTCCGGGACAGGGCGAGTATTTT	CASSQERIPGQGEYF
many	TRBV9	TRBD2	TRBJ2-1	TGTGCCAGCAGCCTATCAGCGGGATTTGGGTCCAATGAGCAGTTCTTC	CASSLSAGFGSNEQFF
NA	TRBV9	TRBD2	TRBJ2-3	TGTGCCAGCAGCTGGGGAGGGAGCGGGACTAGCACAGATACGCAGTATTTT	CASSWGGSGTSTDTQYF
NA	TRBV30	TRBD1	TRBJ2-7	TGTGCCTGGGGCTGGACAGGGATCCACGAGCAGTACTTC	CAWGWTGIHEQYF
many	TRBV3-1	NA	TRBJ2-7	TGTGCCAGCAGCCAATGGGGGGCTTACGAGCAGTACTTC	CASSQWGAYEQYF
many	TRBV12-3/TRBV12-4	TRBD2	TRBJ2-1	TGTGCCAGCAGTAAACGACTAGCGGTATCCTACAATGAGCAGTTCTTC	CASSKRLAVSYNEQFF
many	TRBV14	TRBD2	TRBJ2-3	TGTGCCAGCAGCCCATCGGGAGGTTCCCTTTCAGATACGCAGTATTTT	CASSPSGGSLSDTQYF
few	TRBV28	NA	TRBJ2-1	TGTGCCAGCACACTATCCCCACAGGGTGAGCAGTTCTTC	CASTLSPQGEQFF
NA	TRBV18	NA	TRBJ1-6	TGTGCCAGCTCACCACTCCCGGGACTGCTTAATTCACCCCTCCACTTT	CASSPLPGLLNSPLHF
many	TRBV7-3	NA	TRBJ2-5	TGTGCCAGCAGCTTAGGACCTCGAGGAGAGACCCAGTACTTC	CASSLGPRGETQYF
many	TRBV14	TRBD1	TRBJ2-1	TGTGCCAGCAGCCGGGACAGGGTGGATGAGCAGTTCTTC	CASSRDRVDEQFF
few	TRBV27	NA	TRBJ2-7	TGTGCCAGCAGTTTACTTTCCGGGACTCGCATCTACGAGCAGTACTTC	CASSLLSGTRIYEQYF
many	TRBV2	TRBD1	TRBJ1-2	TGTGCCAGCAGTGAATATGGTACAGGGGGGGGTGGCTACACCTTC	CASSEYGTGGGGYTF
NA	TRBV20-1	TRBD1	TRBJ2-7	TGCAGTGCTAGGGGCCAGGGGGCGCGGTCCTACGAGCAGTACTTC	CSARGQGARSYEQYF
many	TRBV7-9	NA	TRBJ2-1	TGTGCCAGCAGCATTGCCGGCCAGGAGGGAGCGGTCGTCTTTAGGAATGAGCAGTTCTTC	CASSIAGQEGAVVFRNEQFF
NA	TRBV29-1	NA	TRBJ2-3	TGCAGCGTTGCGGGGCCACTTAGAGGAAGCACAGATACGCAGTATTTT	CSVAGPLRGSTDTQYF
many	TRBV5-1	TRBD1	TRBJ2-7	TGCGCCAGCAGCTTGGGGGGGACAGGGGGAGCCTACGAGCAGTACTTC	CASSLGGTGGAYEQYF
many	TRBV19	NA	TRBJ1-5	TGTGCCAGTAATGGAATTGGGGGCGGAATCAATCAGCCCCAGCATTTT	CASNGIGGGINQPQHF
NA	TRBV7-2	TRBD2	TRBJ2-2	TGTGCCAGCCGACTAGCGGAGATCACCGGGGAGCTGTTTTTT	CASRLAEITGELFF
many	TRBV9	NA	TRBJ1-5	TGTGCCAGCAGCAGAGACGGGCAGAGCAATCAGCCCCAGCATTTT	CASSRDGQSNQPQHF
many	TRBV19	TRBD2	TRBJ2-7	TGTGCCAGTAGTAGAGGAGGGACTAGCGAATACGAGCAGTACTTC	CASSRGGTSEYEQYF
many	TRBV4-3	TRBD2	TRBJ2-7	TGCGCCAGCAGCCAAGATTATAGTGGACTAGCGGGAGCCTACGAGCAGTACTTC	CASSQDYSGLAGAYEQYF
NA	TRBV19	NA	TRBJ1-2	TGTGCCAGTAGTTCGGCCGCCCGGGGCTATGGCTACACCTTC	CASSSAARGYGYTF
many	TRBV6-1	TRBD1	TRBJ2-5	TGTGCCAGCAGTAGACAGGGATTGAGGGAGACCCAGTACTTC	CASSRQGLRETQYF
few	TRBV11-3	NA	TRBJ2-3	TGTGCCAAAGTTGGAAATCGGGTAGATACGCAGTATTTT	CAKVGNRVDTQYF
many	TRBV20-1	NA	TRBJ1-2	TGCAGTGCCTTCATCAATCCGGCCGGCGGCTACACCTTC	CSAFINPAGGYTF
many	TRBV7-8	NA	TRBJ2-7	TGTGCCAGCAGCTTAGGGGGTACCTACGAGCAGTACTTC	CASSLGGTYEQYF
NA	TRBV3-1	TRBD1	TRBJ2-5	TGTGCCAGCAGCCCCCCGAGGCTCCAGGGGGCGTGGGAGACCCAGTACTTC	CASSPPRLQGAWETQYF
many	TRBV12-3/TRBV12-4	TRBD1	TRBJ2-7	TGTGCCAGCAGTTTAGGACAGGGCCGGTACGAGCAGTACTTC	CASSLGQGRYEQYF
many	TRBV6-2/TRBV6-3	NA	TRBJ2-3	TGTGCCAGCAGTTACTCGTACGTAAGCACAGATACGCAGTATTTT	CASSYSYVSTDTQYF
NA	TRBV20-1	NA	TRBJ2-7	TGCAGTGCAGTGCAGTCAACCTACGAGCAGTACTTC	CSAVQSTYEQYF
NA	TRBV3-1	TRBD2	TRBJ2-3	TGTGCCAGCAGCCAAGCTAGCGGGAGGGTAGGAAATACGCAGTATTTT	CASSQASGRVGNTQYF
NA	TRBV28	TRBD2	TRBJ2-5	TGTGCCAGCAGTTCGCGGACTAGCGGTCCGCAAGGGACCCAGTACTTC	CASSSRTSGPQGTQYF
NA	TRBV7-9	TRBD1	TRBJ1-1	TGTGCCAGCAGCCTTGACACCGGGACAGGGATTATGAACACTGAAGCTTTCTTT	CASSLDTGTGIMNTEAFF
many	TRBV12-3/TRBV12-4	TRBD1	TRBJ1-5	TGTGCCAGCAGTCCCCAGACAGGGACAGGTCAGCCCCAGCATTTT	CASSPQTGTGQPQHF
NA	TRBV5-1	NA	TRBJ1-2	TGCGCCAGCAGCTTGGCCTGGGGCGGCGGCTACACCTTC	CASSLAWGGGYTF
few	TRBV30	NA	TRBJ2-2	TGTGCCTGGAGTCGCAGCCGGGACGGGTACACCGGGGAGCTGTTTTTT	CAWSRSRDGYTGELFF
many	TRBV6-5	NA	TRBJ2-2	TGTGCCAGCAGTCCCTCCCAGTCGGGGACCGGGGAGCTGTTTTTT	CASSPSQSGTGELFF
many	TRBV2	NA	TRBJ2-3	TGTGCCAGCAGTGAAGCAGCTAGCACAGATACGCAGTATTTT	CASSEAASTDTQYF
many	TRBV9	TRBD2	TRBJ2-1	TGTGCCAGCAGCCCGGGACTAGCGGGAGGGGGTAGGAATGAGCAGTTCTTC	CASSPGLAGGGRNEQFF
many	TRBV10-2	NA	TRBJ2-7	TGCGCCAGCAGTGAGTTGTTTGCTAGTTCTAACTACGAGCAGTACTTC	CASSELFASSNYEQYF
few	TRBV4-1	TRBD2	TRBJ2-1	TGCGCCAGCAGCCATCGCTCCGGACTAGCGGGAGGGAGCTCCTACAATGAGCAGATCTTC	CASSHRSGLAGGSSYNEQIF
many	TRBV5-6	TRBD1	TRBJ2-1	TGTGCCAGCAGCCCGCGACAGGGGGCGAGTAGAGATGAGCAGTTCTTC	CASSPRQGASRDEQFF
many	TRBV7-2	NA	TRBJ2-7	TGTGCCAGCAGCTTTGGGAGACAAAGCTACGAGCAGTACTTC	CASSFGRQSYEQYF
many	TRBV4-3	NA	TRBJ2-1	TGCGCCAGCAGCCAAGATGAACAGCGCAATGAGCAGTTCTTC	CASSQDEQRNEQFF
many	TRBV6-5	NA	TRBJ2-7	TGTGCCAGCAGTTACCAGGCTACCTCCTCCTACGAGCAGTACTTC	CASSYQATSSYEQYF